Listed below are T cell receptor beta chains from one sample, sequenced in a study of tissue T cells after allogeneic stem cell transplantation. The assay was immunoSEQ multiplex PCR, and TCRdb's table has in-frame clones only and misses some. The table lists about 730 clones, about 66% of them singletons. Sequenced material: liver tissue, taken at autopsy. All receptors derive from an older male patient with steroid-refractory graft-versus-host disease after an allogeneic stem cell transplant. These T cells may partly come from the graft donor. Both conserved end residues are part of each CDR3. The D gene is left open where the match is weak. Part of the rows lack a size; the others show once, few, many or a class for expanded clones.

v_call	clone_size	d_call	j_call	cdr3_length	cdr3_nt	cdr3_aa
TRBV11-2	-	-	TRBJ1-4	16	TGTGCCAGCAGCCCTCTCGGGGCAGGGGCTAATGAAAAACTGTTTTTT	CASSPLGAGANEKLFF
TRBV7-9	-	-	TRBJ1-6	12	TGTGCCAGCAGCTTAGGGCCCTCACCCCTCCACTTT	CASSLGPSPLHF
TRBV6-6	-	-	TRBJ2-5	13	TGTGCCAGCACCCGGGACCCCCGGGAGACCCAGTACTTC	CASTRDPRETQYF
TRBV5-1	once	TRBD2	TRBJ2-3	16	TGCGCCAGCAGCTTGGTAGCGGGGGACGCGACAGATACGCAGTATTTT	CASSLVAGDATDTQYF
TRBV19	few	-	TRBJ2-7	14	TGTGCCAGTGGGATCCCGGGACCAGCCTACGAGCAGTACTTC	CASGIPGPAYEQYF
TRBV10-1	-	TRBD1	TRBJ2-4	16	TGCGCCAGCAGGGGGACAGGGGTTTCGGCCAAAAACATTCAGTACTTC	CASRGTGVSAKNIQYF
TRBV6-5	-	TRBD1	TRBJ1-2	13	TGTGCCACAATATCGGGACAGGGGGATGGCTACACCTTC	CATISGQGDGYTF
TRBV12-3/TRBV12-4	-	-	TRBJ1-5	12	TGTGCCAGCAGTTTTAGAAATCAGCCCCAGCATTTT	CASSFRNQPQHF
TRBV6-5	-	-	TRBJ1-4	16	TGTGCCAGCAGTTACCGAGAGGGTGAAGATAATGAAAAACTGTTTTTT	CASSYREGEDNEKLFF
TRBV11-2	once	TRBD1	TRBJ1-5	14	TGTGCCAGCAGCTTGGCCCCAGGGGGTCAGCCCCAGCATTTT	CASSLAPGGQPQHF
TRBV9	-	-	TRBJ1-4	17	TGTGCCAGCAGCGAACAGGAGACCCGGACACTTAATGAAAAACTGTTTTTT	CASSEQETRTLNEKLFF
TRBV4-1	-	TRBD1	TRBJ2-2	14	TGCGCCAGCAGCCGAGACAGGGCCACCGGGGAGCTGTTTTTT	CASSRDRATGELFF
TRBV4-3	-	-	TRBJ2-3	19	TGCGCCAGCAGCCAAGGAGTAATCAGAGGGGCCATTAACGCAGATACGCAGTATTTT	CASSQGVIRGAINADTQYF
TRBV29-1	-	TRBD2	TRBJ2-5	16	TGCAGCGTTGAAAGGTTGGGCGGGGGGGCCGGTGAGACCCAGTACTTC	CSVERLGGGAGETQYF
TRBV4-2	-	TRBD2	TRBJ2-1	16	TGTGCCAGCAGCCAAGACCCTAGCGGGGCCTACAATGAGCAGTTCTTC	CASSQDPSGAYNEQFF
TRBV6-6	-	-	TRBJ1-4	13	TGTGCCAGCAGTACCGGACGGAATGAAAAACTGTTTTTT	CASSTGRNEKLFF
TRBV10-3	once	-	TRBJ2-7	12	TGTGCCGCGCGCGAATCAGTCTACGAGCAGTACTTC	CAARESVYEQYF
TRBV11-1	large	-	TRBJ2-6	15	TGTGCCAGCAGAGGGATGGACTCTGGGGCCAACGTCCTGACTTTC	CASRGMDSGANVLTF
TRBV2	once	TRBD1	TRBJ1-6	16	TGTGCCAGCAAAGGAGGAGGAGGGGGCGAAGGTTCACCCCTCCACTTT	CASKGGGGGEGSPLHF
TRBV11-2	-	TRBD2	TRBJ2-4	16	TGTGCCAGCAGCTCGGGACTAGCGGTAGCCAAAAACATTCAGTACTTC	CASSSGLAVAKNIQYF
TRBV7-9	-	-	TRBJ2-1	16	TGTGCCAGCAGCTATCAACCGGGACTCGGCGGCAATGAGCAGTTCTTC	CASSYQPGLGGNEQFF
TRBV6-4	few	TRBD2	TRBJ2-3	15	TGTGCCAGCAGTGACGGGGGACTAGAAACAGATACGCAGTATTTT	CASSDGGLETDTQYF
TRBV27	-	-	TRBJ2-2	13	TGTGCCAGCAGTCCACGACCGGAGAGGGAGCTGTTTTTT	CASSPRPERELFF
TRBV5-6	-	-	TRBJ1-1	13	TGTGCCAGCAGCTTGGCCTCGGGAACTGAAGCTTTCTTT	CASSLASGTEAFF
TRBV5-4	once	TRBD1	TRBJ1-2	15	TGTGCCAGCAGCTTCAGGGGGAGGGGTAACTATGGCTACACCTTC	CASSFRGRGNYGYTF
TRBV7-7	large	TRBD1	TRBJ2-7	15	TGTGCCAGCAGCTATGGACAGGGGGACACCTACGAGCAGTACTTC	CASSYGQGDTYEQYF
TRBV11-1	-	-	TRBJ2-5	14	TGTGCCAGCAGCTTAGAGGCCGCGAGGGAGACCCAGTACTTC	CASSLEAARETQYF
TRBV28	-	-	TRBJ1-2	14	TGTGCATGTCAGGGGAATTTAGGGGGCTATGGCTACACCTTC	CACQGNLGGYGYTF
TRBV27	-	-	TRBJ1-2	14	TGTGCCAGCAGTAGCCGGGCAGCGAACTATGGCTACACCTTC	CASSSRAANYGYTF